The T cell receptor (beta chain) under discussion was sequenced for a study of beta chain features in type 1 diabetes. Investigators reverse transcribed all isolated RNA, so they sequenced expressed TCRB transcripts. Libraries were prepared by immunoSEQ multiplex PCR; TCRdb keeps only in-frame clonotypes and omits some of them. The sample lists hundreds of thousands of clones, 9.6% occurring once. Germline trimming cut 6 bases from V and 1 base from J; bases unmatched to any gene: 13. CDR1 is MRHNA, CDR2 SNTAGT, per germline. The CDR3 contains 17 residues. This chain joins TRBV6-4 and TRBJ1-1; 8 bases are shared with TRBD1. The sequence came from a woman aged 18-29 years in good health. Sample: naive CD4+ T cells from blood. The CDR3 is CASRGEQGADRNTEAFF. The CDR3 region has the DNA TGTGCCAGCAGAGGAGAGCAGGGGGCAGACCGGAACACTGAAGCTTTCTTT.